The clone carrying this T cell receptor (beta chain) appeared once. Its antigen is unknown. The CDR3 sequence is 12 residues long. The germline V and J ends were trimmed by 6 bases and 7 bases, with 10 bases remaining between them. Germline assignment: CDR1 LGHNA and CDR2 YSLEER. The sample is drawn from a study of shared clonotypes between healthy human individuals. Study observations and caveats: Generation probabilities were higher for clonotypes shared across all four sorted-subset donors than for unshared ones.

Deep level was the assay's run setting. Method: immunoSEQ multiplex PCR; TCRdb's copy keeps in-frame clones and lacks some. Of 2 million to 2.5 million clones listed, approximately 95% were seen once; the top ten hold approximately 0.13%. V gene TRBV4-3 combines with J gene TRBJ2-1; D remains unclear. This TCR was recovered from a man between 18 and 35 years old in good health. Material for sequencing was naive CD4+ T cells sorted from blood. Documented subset: CD45RA+ positively selected. This chain's CDR3 is CASSGVANEQFF. CDR3 bases: TGCGCCAGCAGTGGAGTAGCAAATGAGCAGTTCTTC.